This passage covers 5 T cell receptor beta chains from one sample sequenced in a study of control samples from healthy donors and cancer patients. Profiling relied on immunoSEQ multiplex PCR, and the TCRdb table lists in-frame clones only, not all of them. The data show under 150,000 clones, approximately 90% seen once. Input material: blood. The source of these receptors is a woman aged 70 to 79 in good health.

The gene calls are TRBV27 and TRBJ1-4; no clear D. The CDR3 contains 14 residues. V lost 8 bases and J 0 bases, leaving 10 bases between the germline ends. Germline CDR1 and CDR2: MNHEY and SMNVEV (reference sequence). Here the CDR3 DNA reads TGTGCCAGCGGAACGCCGTCAACTAATGAAAAACTGTTTTTT. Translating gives CASGTPSTNEKLFF.

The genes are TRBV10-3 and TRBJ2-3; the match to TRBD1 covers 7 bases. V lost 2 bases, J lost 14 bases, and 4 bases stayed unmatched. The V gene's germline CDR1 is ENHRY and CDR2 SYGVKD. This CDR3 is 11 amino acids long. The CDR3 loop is CAISEGDRGYF. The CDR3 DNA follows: TGTGCCATCAGTGAGGGGGACAGAGGGTATTTT.

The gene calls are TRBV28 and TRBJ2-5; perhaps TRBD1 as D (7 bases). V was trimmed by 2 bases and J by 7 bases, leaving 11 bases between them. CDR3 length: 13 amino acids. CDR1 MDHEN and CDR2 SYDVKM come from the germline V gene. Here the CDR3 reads CASSLGQEGTQYF. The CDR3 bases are TGTGCCAGCAGTTTAGGACAGGAGGGGACCCAGTACTTC.

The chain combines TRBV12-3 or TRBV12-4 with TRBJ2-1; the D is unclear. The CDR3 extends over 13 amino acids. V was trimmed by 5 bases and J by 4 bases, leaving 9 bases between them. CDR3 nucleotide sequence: TGTGCCAGCAGTCCCTCGAGGTACAATGAGCAGTTCTTC. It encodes CASSPSRYNEQFF.

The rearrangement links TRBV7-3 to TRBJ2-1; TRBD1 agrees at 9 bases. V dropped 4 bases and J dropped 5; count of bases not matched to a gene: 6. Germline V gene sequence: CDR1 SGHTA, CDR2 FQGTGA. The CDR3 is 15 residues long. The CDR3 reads CASSSHGTGNNEQFF. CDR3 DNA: TGTGCCAGCAGCTCGCACGGGACAGGGAACAATGAGCAGTTCTTC.